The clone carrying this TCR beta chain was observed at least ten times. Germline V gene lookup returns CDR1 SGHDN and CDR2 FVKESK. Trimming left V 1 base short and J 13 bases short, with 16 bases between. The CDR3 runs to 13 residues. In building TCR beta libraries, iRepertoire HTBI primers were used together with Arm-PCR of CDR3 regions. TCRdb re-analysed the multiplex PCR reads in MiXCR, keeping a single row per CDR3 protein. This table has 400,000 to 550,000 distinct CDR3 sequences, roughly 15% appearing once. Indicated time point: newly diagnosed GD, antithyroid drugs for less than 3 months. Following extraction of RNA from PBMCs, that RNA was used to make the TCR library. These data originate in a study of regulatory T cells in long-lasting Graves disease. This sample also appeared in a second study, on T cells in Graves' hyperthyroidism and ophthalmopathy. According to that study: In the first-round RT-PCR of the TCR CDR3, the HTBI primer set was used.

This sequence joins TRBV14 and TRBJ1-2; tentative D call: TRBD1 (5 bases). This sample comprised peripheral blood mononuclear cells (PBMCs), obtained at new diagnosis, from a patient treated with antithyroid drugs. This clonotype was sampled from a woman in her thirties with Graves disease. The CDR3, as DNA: TGTGCCAGCAGCCAAGCACTGGACACCCTCGGCACCTTC. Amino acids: CASSQALDTLGTF.